One T cell receptor (beta chain) is described in this entry. The study ran its PCR with 60 Vbeta and 13 Jbeta primers. Using immunoSEQ multiplex PCR, the repertoire was profiled, and TCRdb retains in-frame clones only, with some absent. Among about 130,000 clones listed, 60% to 85% were seen once. The data are from a study of cytomegalovirus exposure and HLA in healthy donors. The germline V gene has CDR1 MRHNA and CDR2 SNTAGT. The CDR3 is made up of 14 amino acids. The ends lost 3 bases at V and 6 bases at J; junction bases unmatched: 5. This rearrangement joins TRBV6-4 to TRBJ2-3; 8 nucleotides align to TRBD1. The sequenced material came from PBMCs. The receptor was isolated from a female donor in good health and CMV-seropositive. The DNA for the CDR3 is TGTGCCAGCAGTGAAACAGGGGGGATGGATACGCAGTATTTT. It is translated as CASSETGGMDTQYF.